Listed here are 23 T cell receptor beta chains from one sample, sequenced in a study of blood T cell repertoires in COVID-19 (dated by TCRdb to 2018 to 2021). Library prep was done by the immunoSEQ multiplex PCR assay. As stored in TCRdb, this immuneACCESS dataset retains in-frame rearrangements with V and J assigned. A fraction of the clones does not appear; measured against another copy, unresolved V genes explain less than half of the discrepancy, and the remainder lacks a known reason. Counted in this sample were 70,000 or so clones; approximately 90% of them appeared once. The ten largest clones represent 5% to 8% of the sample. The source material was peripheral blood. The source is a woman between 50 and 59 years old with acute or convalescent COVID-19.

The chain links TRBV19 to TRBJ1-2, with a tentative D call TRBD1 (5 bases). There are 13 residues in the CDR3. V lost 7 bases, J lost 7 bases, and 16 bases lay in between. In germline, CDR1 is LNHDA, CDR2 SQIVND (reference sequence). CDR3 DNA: TGTGCCAGTAAGGTCGGGGGAATTCGTGGCTACACCTTC. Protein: CASKVGGIRGYTF.

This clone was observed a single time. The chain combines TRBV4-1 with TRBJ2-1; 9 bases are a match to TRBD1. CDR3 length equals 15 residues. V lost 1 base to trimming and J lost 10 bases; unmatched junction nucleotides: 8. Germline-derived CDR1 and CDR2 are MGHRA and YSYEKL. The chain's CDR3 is CASSQGGTGLAEQFF. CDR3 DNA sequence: TGCGCCAGCAGCCAAGGCGGGACAGGGTTAGCGGAGCAGTTCTTC.

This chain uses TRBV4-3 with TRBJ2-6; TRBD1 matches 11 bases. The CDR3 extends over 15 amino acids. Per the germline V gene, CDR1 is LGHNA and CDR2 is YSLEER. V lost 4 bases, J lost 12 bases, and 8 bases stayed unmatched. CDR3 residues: CASSRERGQGVVLTF. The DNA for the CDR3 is TGCGCCAGCAGCCGAGAGAGGGGACAGGGGGTCGTCCTGACTTTC.

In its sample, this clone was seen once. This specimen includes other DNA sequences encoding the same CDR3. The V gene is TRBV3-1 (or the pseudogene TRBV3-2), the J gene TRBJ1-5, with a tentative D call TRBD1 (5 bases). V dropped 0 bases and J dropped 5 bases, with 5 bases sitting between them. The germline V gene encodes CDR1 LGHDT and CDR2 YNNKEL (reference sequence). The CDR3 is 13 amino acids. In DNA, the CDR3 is TGTGCCAGCAGCCAAGACAGGGATCAGCCCCAGCATTTT. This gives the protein CASSQDRDQPQHF.

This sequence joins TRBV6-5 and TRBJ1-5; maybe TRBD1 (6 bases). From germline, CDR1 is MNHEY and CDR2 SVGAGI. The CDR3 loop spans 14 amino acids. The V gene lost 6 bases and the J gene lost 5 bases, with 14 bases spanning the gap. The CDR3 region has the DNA TGTGCCAGCAGGGCCCGGGACATGCATCAGCCCCAGCATTTT. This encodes CASRARDMHQPQHF.

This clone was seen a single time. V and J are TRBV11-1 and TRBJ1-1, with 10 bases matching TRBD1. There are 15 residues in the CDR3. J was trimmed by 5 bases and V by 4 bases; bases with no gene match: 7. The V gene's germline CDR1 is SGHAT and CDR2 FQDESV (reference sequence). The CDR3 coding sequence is TGTGCCAGCAGCTCCGGACAGGGGGGGTTAACTGAAGCTTTCTTT. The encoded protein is CASSSGQGGLTEAFF.

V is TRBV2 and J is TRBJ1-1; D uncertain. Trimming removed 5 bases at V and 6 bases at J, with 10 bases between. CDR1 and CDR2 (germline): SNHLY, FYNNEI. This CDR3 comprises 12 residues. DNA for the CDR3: TGTGCCAGCAGTAACCGGGAGCCTGAAGCTTTCTTT. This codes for CASSNREPEAFF.

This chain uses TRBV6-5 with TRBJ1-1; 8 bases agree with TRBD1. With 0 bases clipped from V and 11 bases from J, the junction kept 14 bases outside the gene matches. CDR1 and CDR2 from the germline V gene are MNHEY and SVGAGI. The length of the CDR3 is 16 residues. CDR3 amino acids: CASSYSRLGRGLWAFF. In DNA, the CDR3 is TGTGCCAGCAGTTACTCGAGGTTAGGCAGGGGGCTATGGGCTTTCTTT.

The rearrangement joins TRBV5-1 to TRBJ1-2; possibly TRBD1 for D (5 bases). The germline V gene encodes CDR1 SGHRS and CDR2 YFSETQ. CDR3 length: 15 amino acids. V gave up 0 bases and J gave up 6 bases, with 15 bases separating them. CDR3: CASSLEPGRLDGYTF. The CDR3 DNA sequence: TGCGCCAGCAGCTTGGAGCCAGGGAGGTTGGATGGCTACACCTTC.

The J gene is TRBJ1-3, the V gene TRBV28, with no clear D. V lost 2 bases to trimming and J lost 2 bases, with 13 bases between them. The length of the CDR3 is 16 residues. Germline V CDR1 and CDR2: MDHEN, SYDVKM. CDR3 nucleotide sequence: TGTGCCAGCAGTTTACCAGGATTATTAGCTGGAAACACCATATATTTT. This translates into CASSLPGLLAGNTIYF. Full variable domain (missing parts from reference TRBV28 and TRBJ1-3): DVKVTQSSRYLVKRTGEKVFLECVQDMDHENMFWYRQDPGLGLRLIYFSYDVKMKEKGDIPEGYSVSREKKERFSLILESASTNQTSMYLCASSLPGLLAGNTIYFGEGSWLTVV.

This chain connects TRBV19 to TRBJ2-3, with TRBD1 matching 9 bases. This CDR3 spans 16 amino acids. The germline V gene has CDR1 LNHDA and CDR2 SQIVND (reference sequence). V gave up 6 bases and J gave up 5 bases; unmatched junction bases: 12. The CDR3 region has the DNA TGTGCCAGTAGGCCTTTAGGACAGGGGTATAGAGATACGCAGTATTTT. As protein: CASRPLGQGYRDTQYF.

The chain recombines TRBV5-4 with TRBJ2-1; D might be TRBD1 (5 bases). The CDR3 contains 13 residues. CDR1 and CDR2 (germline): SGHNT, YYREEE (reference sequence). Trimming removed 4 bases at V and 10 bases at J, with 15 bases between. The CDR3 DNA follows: TGTGCCAGCAGCCAGGGCTGGGTTATGGAGCAGTTCTTC. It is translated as CASSQGWVMEQFF.

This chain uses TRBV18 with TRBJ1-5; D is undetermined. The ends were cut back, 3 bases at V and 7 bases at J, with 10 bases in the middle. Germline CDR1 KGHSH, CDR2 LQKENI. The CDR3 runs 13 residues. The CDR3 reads CASSPGFGQPQHF. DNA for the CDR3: TGTGCCAGCTCACCGGGCTTCGGCCAGCCCCAGCATTTT.

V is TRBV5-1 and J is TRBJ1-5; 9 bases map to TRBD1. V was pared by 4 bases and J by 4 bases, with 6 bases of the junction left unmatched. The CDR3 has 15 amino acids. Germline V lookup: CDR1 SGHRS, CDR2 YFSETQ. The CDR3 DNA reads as TGCGCCAGCAGCCCGGGACAGGGCGGGAATCAGCCCCAGCATTTT. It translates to CASSPGQGGNQPQHF.

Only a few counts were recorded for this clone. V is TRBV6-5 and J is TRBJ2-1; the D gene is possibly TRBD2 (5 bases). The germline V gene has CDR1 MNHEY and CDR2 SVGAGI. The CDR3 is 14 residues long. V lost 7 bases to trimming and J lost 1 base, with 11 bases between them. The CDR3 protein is CASTPDWSYNEQFF. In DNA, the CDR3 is TGTGCCAGCACTCCGGACTGGTCCTACAATGAGCAGTTCTTC.

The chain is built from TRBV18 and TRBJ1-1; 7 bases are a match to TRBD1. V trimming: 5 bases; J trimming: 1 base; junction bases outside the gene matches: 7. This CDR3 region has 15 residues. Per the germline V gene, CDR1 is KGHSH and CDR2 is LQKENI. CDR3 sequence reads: CASSVQGLANTEAFF. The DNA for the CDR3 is TGTGCCAGCTCAGTACAGGGGTTGGCGAACACTGAAGCTTTCTTT. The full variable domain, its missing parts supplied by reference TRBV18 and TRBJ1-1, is NAGVMQNPRHLVRRRGQEARLRCSPMKGHSHVYWYRQLPEEGLKFMVYLQKENIIDESGMPKERFSAEFPKEGPSILRIQQVVRGDSAAYFCASSVQGLANTEAFFGQGTRLTVV.

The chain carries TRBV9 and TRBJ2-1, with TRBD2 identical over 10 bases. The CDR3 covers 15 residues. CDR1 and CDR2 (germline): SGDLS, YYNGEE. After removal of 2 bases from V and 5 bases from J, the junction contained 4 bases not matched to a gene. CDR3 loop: CASSVALAGDNEQFF. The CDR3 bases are TGTGCCAGCAGCGTTGCCCTAGCGGGGGACAATGAGCAGTTCTTC.

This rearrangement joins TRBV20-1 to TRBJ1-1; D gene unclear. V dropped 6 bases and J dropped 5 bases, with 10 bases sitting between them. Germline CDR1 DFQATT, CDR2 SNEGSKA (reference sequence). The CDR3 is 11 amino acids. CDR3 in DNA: TGCAGTGCGGCCGGGGTTACTGAAGCTTTCTTT. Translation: CSAAGVTEAFF.

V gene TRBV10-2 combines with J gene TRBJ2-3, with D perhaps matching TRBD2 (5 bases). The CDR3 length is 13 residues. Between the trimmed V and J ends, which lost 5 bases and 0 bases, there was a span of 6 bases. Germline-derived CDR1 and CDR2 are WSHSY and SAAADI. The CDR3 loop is CASSWTSTDTQYF. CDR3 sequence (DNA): TGCGCCAGCAGTTGGACTAGCACAGATACGCAGTATTTT.

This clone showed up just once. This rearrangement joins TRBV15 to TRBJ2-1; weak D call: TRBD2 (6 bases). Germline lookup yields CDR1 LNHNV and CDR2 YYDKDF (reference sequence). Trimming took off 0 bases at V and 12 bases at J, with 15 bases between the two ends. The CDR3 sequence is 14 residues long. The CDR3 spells CATSRDRLGEGQFF. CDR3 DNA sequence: TGTGCCACCAGCAGAGATCGACTAGGAGAAGGGCAGTTCTTC.

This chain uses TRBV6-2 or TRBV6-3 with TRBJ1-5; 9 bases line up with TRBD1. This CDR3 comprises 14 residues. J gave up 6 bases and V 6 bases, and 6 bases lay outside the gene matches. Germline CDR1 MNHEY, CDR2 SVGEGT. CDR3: CASSAGTGFQPQHF. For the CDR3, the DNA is TGTGCCAGCAGCGCCGGGACAGGGTTTCAGCCCCAGCATTTT.

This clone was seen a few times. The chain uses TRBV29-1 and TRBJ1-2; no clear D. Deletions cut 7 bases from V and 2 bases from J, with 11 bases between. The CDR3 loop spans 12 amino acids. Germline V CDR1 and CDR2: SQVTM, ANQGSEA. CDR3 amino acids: CSGDAGNYGYTF. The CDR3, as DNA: TGCAGCGGTGATGCGGGGAACTATGGCTACACCTTC.

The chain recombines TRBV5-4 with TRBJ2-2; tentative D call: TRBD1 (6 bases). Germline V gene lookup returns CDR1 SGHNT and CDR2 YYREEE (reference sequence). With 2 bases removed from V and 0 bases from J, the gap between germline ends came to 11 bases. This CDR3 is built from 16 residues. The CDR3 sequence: CASSFGGVTNTGELFF. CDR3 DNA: TGTGCCAGCAGCTTTGGGGGCGTAACGAACACCGGGGAGCTGTTTTTT.